This T cell receptor beta chain was identified during a study of response to subunit inactivated influenza vaccine. Trimming took off 1 base at V and 4 bases at J, with 8 bases between the two ends. CDR3 length equals 13 residues. Germline lookup yields CDR1 MGHRA and CDR2 YSYEKL. Points from the study as a whole: Every seasonal influenza vaccination brings in few new T cells, the authors suggested.

A note on this clonotype: Its antigen is as yet unknown.

Each CDR3 protein gets one entry after TCRdb re-called the RT-PCR reads with MiXCR. This repertoire shows over 750,000 distinct CDR3 sequences, 21% found once; its top ten account for more than 8.5%. This sequence was found in a man in his fifties who received an inactivated influenza vaccine. The J gene is TRBJ2-7, the V gene TRBV4-1, with D uncertain. Here the sequenced sample was PBMCs from blood, taken approximately 5 days after vaccination. The CDR3 DNA sequence: TGCGCCAGCAGCCAAGCCAACACGTACGAGCAGTACTTC. Protein product: CASSQANTYEQYF.